The 10 T cell receptor beta chains below all came from one sample that was sequenced in a study of T cell changes during pregnancy in multiple sclerosis. Assay used: immunoSEQ multiplex PCR; TCRdb lists only in-frame clones, some missing. The sample lists 45,000 to 65,000 clones; 90% to 95% were seen once. Sequenced here: CD8+ T cells from peripheral blood mononuclear cells, sampled in the third trimester of pregnancy. The receptors here all came from a female donor with multiple sclerosis, enrolled in a pregnancy study.

The chain carries TRBV5-1 and TRBJ2-5; D not resolved. Germline V gene sequence: CDR1 SGHRS, CDR2 YFSETQ. Trimming cost V 1 base and J 2 bases, with 9 bases left between them. This CDR3 spans 14 amino acids. Written as DNA, the CDR3 is TGCGCCAGCAGCTTGTTTGTTCTGCAAGAGACCCAGTACTTC. Amino acids: CASSLFVLQETQYF.

The V gene is TRBV7-9, the J gene TRBJ2-7; 7 bases match TRBD2. Germline-derived CDR1 and CDR2 are SEHNR and FQNEAQ (reference sequence). The CDR3 is made up of 14 amino acids. The V and J ends lost 8 bases and 6 bases, in that order; junction bases with no gene match: 13. In DNA, the CDR3 is TGTGCCAGCGGGCCGGGACGCGCGGGGGTCGAGCAGTACTTC. Its translation is CASGPGRAGVEQYF.

As DNA, the CDR3 is TGTGCCAGCCCCCTCGGGGTCGGCAATGAGCAGTTCTTC. Translation gives CASPLGVGNEQFF. The chain employs TRBV18 and TRBJ2-1; possibly TRBD2 for D (5 bases). V shed 8 bases and J shed 6 bases, with 14 bases lying between them. The length of the CDR3 is 13 residues. CDR1 is KGHSH, CDR2 LQKENI, per germline.

CDR3 protein: CASSETQGSSGNTIYF. The CDR3 DNA follows: TGTGCCAGCAGTGAGACCCAGGGATCGTCTGGAAACACCATATATTTT. This rearrangement joins TRBV6-1 to TRBJ1-3; possible D gene TRBD1, 5 bases. This CDR3 is built from 16 residues. Per the germline V gene, CDR1 is MNHNS and CDR2 is SASEGT. V dropped 3 bases and J dropped 1 base, with 13 bases sitting between them.

The rearrangement joins TRBV27 to TRBJ2-2; D is undetermined. V shed 3 bases and J shed 1 base, with 3 bases lying between them. Germline CDR1 reads MNHEY; CDR2 reads SMNVEV (reference sequence). The CDR3 totals 13 residues. The CDR3 region has the DNA TGTGCCAGCAGTTTCCGGAACACCGGGGAGCTGTTTTTT. Protein sequence: CASSFRNTGELFF.

The J gene is TRBJ2-7, the V gene TRBV29-1; weak D call: TRBD2 (6 bases). Germline values: CDR1 SQVTM, CDR2 ANQGSEA. Trimming shortened V by 5 bases and J by 1 base, and 12 bases separated the two germline ends. CDR3 length: 13 amino acids. CDR3 in DNA: TGCAGCGTTCTCTGGGACTTTTCCTACGAGCAGTACTTC. This gives the protein CSVLWDFSYEQYF.

The chain links TRBV10-1 to TRBJ1-2; weak D call: TRBD1 (5 bases). The CDR3 consists of 13 residues. Germline values: CDR1 WNHNN, CDR2 SYGVQD (reference sequence). V was trimmed by 3 bases and J by 3 bases, leaving 8 bases between them. This CDR3 is CASSEGTDYGYTF. The CDR3 DNA reads TGCGCCAGCAGTGAAGGGACTGACTATGGCTACACCTTC.

The rearrangement links TRBV28 to TRBJ2-1; D not resolved. This CDR3 region has 14 residues. Germline values: CDR1 MDHEN, CDR2 SYDVKM. Between the trimmed V and J ends, which lost 0 bases and 9 bases, there was a span of 12 bases. CDR3 in amino acids: CASSLWNSYGEQFF. CDR3 DNA: TGTGCCAGCAGTTTATGGAACAGTTATGGTGAGCAGTTCTTC.

The chain links TRBV19 to TRBJ2-3; possibly TRBD2 for D (5 bases). CDR3 length: 14 amino acids. With 6 bases removed from V and 6 bases from J, the gap between germline ends came to 16 bases. Germline CDR1 and CDR2: LNHDA and SQIVND (reference sequence). CDR3 residues: CASRGSRRPDTQYF. CDR3 DNA: TGTGCCAGTAGAGGGAGCAGGCGTCCTGATACGCAGTATTTT.

The chain employs TRBV6-1 and TRBJ2-5, with 10 bases aligning to TRBD1. Looked up from germline, CDR1 is MNHNS and CDR2 is SASEGT. J lost 0 bases, V lost 10 bases, and 2 bases had no gene match. This CDR3 has 13 residues. The CDR3 protein is CATGTGDQETQYF. In DNA form, the CDR3 reads TGTGCCACAGGGACAGGGGACCAAGAGACCCAGTACTTC.